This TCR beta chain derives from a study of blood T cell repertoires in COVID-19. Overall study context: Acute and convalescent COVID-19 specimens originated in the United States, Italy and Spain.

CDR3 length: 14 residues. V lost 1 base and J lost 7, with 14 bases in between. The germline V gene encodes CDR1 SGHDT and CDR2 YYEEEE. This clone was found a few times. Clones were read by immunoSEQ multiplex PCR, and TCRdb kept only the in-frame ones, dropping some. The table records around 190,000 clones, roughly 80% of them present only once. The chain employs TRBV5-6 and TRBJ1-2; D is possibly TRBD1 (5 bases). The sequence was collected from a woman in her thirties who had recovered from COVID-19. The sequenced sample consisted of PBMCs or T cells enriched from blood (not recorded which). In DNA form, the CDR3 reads TGTGCCAGCAGCTTGTTGGCCAGGGAGGCTGGCTACACCTTC. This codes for CASSLLAREAGYTF.